Below are 26 T cell receptor beta chains sequenced from a single sample in a study of immune cell composition in non-small cell lung cancer. Libraries were prepared by immunoSEQ multiplex PCR; TCRdb keeps only in-frame clonotypes and omits some of them. The sample has 3,000 to 3,500 clones, more than 65% seen once. Normal lung was taken at the farthest possible site, at least 3 cm from tumour. Sequencing input: non-adjacent lung tissue. Receptors were obtained from a human donor with non-small cell lung cancer.

This clone was recorded only once. The J gene is TRBJ2-7, the V gene TRBV28, with TRBD2 identical over 8 bases. Germline V CDR1 and CDR2: MDHEN, SYDVKM. The CDR3 runs 15 residues. Trimming removed 6 bases from V and 7 bases from J; junction bases left unmatched: 14. CDR3 in DNA: TGTGCCAGCAGGAGGGGGGGAGCGGGAGTTAATGAGCAGTACTTC. It is translated as CASRRGGAGVNEQYF.

This chain joins TRBV2 and TRBJ2-1; 7 nucleotides line up with TRBD2. This CDR3 is 13 amino acids long. With V trimmed by 6 bases and J by 4 bases, 3 bases remained unmatched. Per germline, CDR1 SNHLY and CDR2 FYNNEI. CDR3 coding DNA: TGTGCCAGCAGCCCCGGGAGGTACAATGAGCAGTTCTTC. Translation gives CASSPGRYNEQFF.

The genes are TRBV6-1 and TRBJ2-3, with a weak D call TRBD1 (6 bases). The germline gives CDR1 MNHNS, CDR2 SASEGT. The V gene lost 8 bases and the J gene lost 2 bases, with 17 bases spanning the gap. The CDR3 length is 15 residues. CDR3 in amino acids: CASGGQWGLTDTQYF. CDR3 bases: TGTGCCAGCGGGGGCCAGTGGGGTCTCACAGATACGCAGTATTTT.

As to this clone: The same CDR3 arises from other DNA sequences in this sample as well. This rearrangement joins TRBV28 to TRBJ1-3, with a possible D match to TRBD1 (5 bases). V was pared by 3 bases and J by 0 bases, with 9 bases between. Germline lookup yields CDR1 MDHEN and CDR2 SYDVKM. The CDR3 has 15 residues. The CDR3 nucleotides are TGTGCCAGCAGTTTGGGGCAGAGCTCTGGAAACACCATATATTTT. Translation gives CASSLGQSSGNTIYF.

The gene calls are TRBV7-9 and TRBJ2-3; 7 bases agree with TRBD2. The CDR3 is 15 residues long. V trimming: 3 bases; J trimming: 2 bases; junction bases outside the gene matches: 5. The germline V gene has CDR1 SEHNR and CDR2 FQNEAQ (reference sequence). The CDR3 reads CASSLSGTDTDTQYF. Written as DNA, the CDR3 is TGTGCCAGCAGCTTGAGCGGGACGGACACAGATACGCAGTATTTT.

The chain has TRBV5-4 and TRBJ2-1; the match to TRBD2 covers 13 bases. CDR1 and CDR2 from the germline V gene are SGHNT and YYREEE (reference sequence). This CDR3 has 16 residues. V lost 4 bases and J lost 8; bases outside the gene matches: 9. The CDR3 nucleotides are TGTGCCAGCAGCACGGGACTAGCGGGGTGGAGTTATGAGCAGTTCTTC. This translates into CASSTGLAGWSYEQFF.

This clone has a single count. The chain is built from TRBV15 and TRBJ1-5, with D possibly matching TRBD1 (5 bases). Trimming stripped 0 bases from V and 7 bases from J, with 7 bases between. Per the germline V gene, CDR1 is LNHNV and CDR2 is YYDKDF (reference sequence). This CDR3 comprises 13 residues. This CDR3 reads CATSRDQGQPQHF. The CDR3 DNA reads TGTGCCACCAGCAGAGATCAGGGACAGCCCCAGCATTTT.

This clone was detected a few times. The chain uses TRBV5-1 and TRBJ2-5; TRBD2 matches at 7 bases. The junction had 7 bases not matched to a gene; V was cut back by 6 bases and J by 5 bases. Germline V lookup: CDR1 SGHRS, CDR2 YFSETQ. This CDR3 is 13 amino acids long. The CDR3 protein is CASNGGGEETQYF. In nucleotides, the CDR3 is TGCGCCAGCAACGGCGGGGGTGAGGAGACCCAGTACTTC.

The rearrangement links TRBV5-4 to TRBJ2-7; TRBD2 aligns across 7 bases. This CDR3 contains 16 residues. Trimming removed 4 bases from V and 5 bases from J; junction bases left unmatched: 15. Germline V lookup: CDR1 SGHNT, CDR2 YYREEE (reference sequence). For the CDR3, the DNA is TGTGCCAGCAGCCCCCGCGGCGGGAGAGTGGTGGACGAGCAGTACTTC. Protein sequence: CASSPRGGRVVDEQYF.

About this clone itself: Other DNA sequences in the same sample also yield this CDR3. The chain combines TRBV13 with TRBJ2-7; D gene ambiguous. Trimming shortened V by 5 bases and J by 3 bases, and 14 bases separated the two germline ends. This CDR3 region has 14 residues. Looked up from germline, CDR1 is PRHDT and CDR2 is FYEKMQ (reference sequence). This chain's CDR3 is CASSLRGSRYEQYF. The CDR3 DNA follows: TGTGCCAGCAGCCTAAGAGGAAGTCGCTACGAGCAGTACTTC.

The chain recombines TRBV7-9 with TRBJ2-3; 9 nucleotides agree with TRBD1. With 2 bases clipped from V and 7 bases from J, the junction kept 4 bases outside the gene matches. Germline assignment: CDR1 SEHNR and CDR2 FQNEAQ (reference sequence). CDR3 length: 14 amino acids. The CDR3 spells CASSLTGGAYTQYF. The CDR3 DNA is TGTGCCAGCAGCTTAACAGGGGGCGCGTATACGCAGTATTTT.

The chain is built from TRBV4-1 and TRBJ2-6, with D perhaps TRBD1 (5 bases). Trimming left V 0 bases short and J 3 bases short, with 15 bases between. The length of the CDR3 is 18 residues. CDR1 and CDR2 (germline): MGHRA, YSYEKL. This CDR3 is CASSQEPLSGIGANVLTF. The CDR3 nucleotides read TGCGCCAGCAGCCAAGAACCCCTTTCAGGGATTGGGGCCAACGTCCTGACTTTC.

The chain couples TRBV28 to TRBJ2-4; TRBD2 is a possible D gene (6 bases). Trimming left V 1 base short and J 0 bases short, with 16 bases between. The CDR3 covers 18 residues. CDR1 and CDR2 from the germline V gene are MDHEN and SYDVKM. The CDR3 protein is CASSLFRGGGLAKNIQYF. CDR3 coding DNA: TGTGCCAGCAGTTTATTTCGTGGGGGAGGACTAGCCAAAAACATTCAGTACTTC.

The chain combines TRBV6-9 with TRBJ1-1; D call uncertain. The CDR3 covers 13 residues. Trimming stripped 8 bases from V and 4 bases from J, with 14 bases between. The germline gives CDR1 MNHGY, CDR2 SVAAGI. This CDR3 reads CASSEAAGTEAFF. The DNA of the CDR3 is TGTGCCAGCTCGGAGGCGGCGGGCACTGAAGCTTTCTTT.

The CDR3: CASAGTPFAEQYF. The CDR3 nucleotides are TGTGCCAGCGCCGGGACACCCTTCGCCGAGCAGTACTTC. The J gene is TRBJ2-7, the V gene TRBV9; maybe TRBD1 (6 bases). The CDR3 loop spans 13 amino acids. Germline CDR1 SGDLS, CDR2 YYNGEE. The V end was cut by 7 bases, the J end by 6 bases, with 17 bases between.

The rearrangement joins TRBV7-2 to TRBJ2-1, with D perhaps matching TRBD1 (5 bases). CDR1 SGHTA and CDR2 FQGNSA come from the germline V gene. This CDR3 spans 15 amino acids. Trimming shortened V by 5 bases and J by 16 bases, and 27 bases separated the two germline ends. The CDR3 DNA follows: TGTGCCAGCAGCCCCCATGGAACCACTCACGCGGACATCTTCTTC. Translated: CASSPHGTTHADIFF.

This clone has a handful of counts. The chain has TRBV7-2 and TRBJ1-2; no firm D call. The CDR3 contains 13 residues. Germline V gene lookup returns CDR1 SGHTA and CDR2 FQGNSA. Trimming shortened V by 5 bases and J by 8 bases, and 15 bases separated the two germline ends. The CDR3 coding sequence is TGTGCCAGCAGCACCCCCGGGCCGGGAGGCTACACCTTC. It yields the protein CASSTPGPGGYTF. The full variable domain, with the rest looked up from reference TRBV7-2 and TRBJ1-2, is GAGVSQSPSNKVTEKGKDVELRCDPISGHTALYWYRQSLGQGLEFLIYFQGNSAPDKSGLPSDRFSAERTGGSVSTLTIQRTQQEDSAVYLCASSTPGPGGYTFGSGTRLTVV.

The chain links TRBV9 to TRBJ2-7; 9 nucleotides align to TRBD2. Unmatched junction bases numbered 8, after V lost 3 bases and J lost 1 base. CDR3 length: 16 amino acids. CDR1 is SGDLS and CDR2 is YYNGEE in the germline V gene. CDR3 loop: CASSAGSGSKSYEQYF. In DNA form, the CDR3 reads TGTGCCAGCAGCGCCGGTAGCGGGAGTAAGTCCTACGAGCAGTACTTC.

This chain joins TRBV27 and TRBJ2-5; 10 nucleotides line up with TRBD2. Trimming removed 2 bases from V and 3 bases from J; junction bases left unmatched: 6. CDR3 size: 16 residues. Germline CDR1 reads MNHEY; CDR2 reads SMNVEV (reference sequence). CDR3 region: CASSLRLAGAKETQYF. CDR3 sequence (DNA): TGTGCCAGCAGTTTAAGGCTAGCGGGGGCAAAAGAGACCCAGTACTTC.

The gene calls are TRBV7-8 and TRBJ1-5, with a possible D match to TRBD1 (5 bases). Trimming left V 6 bases short and J 3 bases short, with 18 bases between. Looked up from germline, CDR1 is SGHVS and CDR2 is FQNEAQ. The length of the CDR3 is 16 residues. The CDR3 loop is CASSPVGEEDNQPQHF. CDR3 nucleotides: TGTGCCAGCAGTCCCGTGGGGGAGGAGGACAATCAGCCCCAGCATTTT.

This clone appeared a few times. The chain recombines TRBV28 with TRBJ2-5; TRBD1 agrees at 7 bases. Germline V gene sequence: CDR1 MDHEN, CDR2 SYDVKM. Trimming at V came to 8 bases and at J to 1 base, leaving 4 bases not matched to a gene. This CDR3 region has 13 residues. The CDR3 loop reads CASLRDSQETQYF. CDR3 coding DNA: TGTGCCAGCTTGAGGGACAGCCAAGAGACCCAGTACTTC.

By sample share, this clone is medium-sized (0.01 to 0.1%). The CDR3 region has the DNA TGTGCCAGCAGCCGACGTCCGGACAGGGGGGCTGAAGCTTTCTTT. This codes for CASSRRPDRGAEAFF. The rearrangement uses TRBV5-5 and TRBJ1-1, with 10 bases identical to TRBD1. V gave up 4 bases and J gave up 6 bases; unmatched junction bases: 9. Germline V gene sequence: CDR1 SGHKS, CDR2 YYEKEE (reference sequence). The CDR3 is made up of 15 amino acids.

This clone was counted a single time. This chain connects TRBV5-4 to TRBJ2-5; 9 positions agree with TRBD2. Germline values: CDR1 SGHNT, CDR2 YYREEE (reference sequence). The trim removed 4 bases at V and 5 bases at J, leaving 9 bases unmatched. The CDR3 loop spans 15 amino acids. CDR3 in amino acids: CASSDMSGRRETQYF. The CDR3 DNA sequence: TGTGCCAGCAGCGACATGAGCGGGAGGCGGGAGACCCAGTACTTC.

This clone turned up a few times. The gene calls are TRBV18 and TRBJ1-2; D remains ambiguous. CDR1 and CDR2 from the germline V gene are KGHSH and LQKENI. V lost 0 bases and J lost 5, with 10 bases in between. The CDR3 runs 14 residues. The CDR3 loop is CASSPPITGYGYTF. The DNA of the CDR3 is TGTGCCAGCTCACCACCGATCACGGGTTATGGCTACACCTTC.

This chain uses TRBV30 with TRBJ1-3; 7 bases align to TRBD1. Looked up from germline, CDR1 is GTSNPN and CDR2 is SVGIG (reference sequence). V shed 7 bases, J shed 6 bases, and the junction held 6 bases outside the gene matches. CDR3 length: 12 amino acids. The CDR3 reads CASFRGANTIYF. The CDR3 DNA sequence: TGTGCCTCCTTCAGGGGGGCAAACACCATATATTTT.

The V call is TRBV4-3, the J call TRBJ1-5; D possibly corresponds to TRBD1 (6 bases). The CDR3 contains 15 residues. Germline V gene lookup returns CDR1 LGHNA and CDR2 YSLEER. The V gene lost 2 bases and the J gene lost 7 bases, with 15 bases spanning the gap. CDR3 region: CASSQNTGRGQPQHF. The CDR3 DNA reads TGCGCCAGCAGCCAAAATACAGGGCGGGGGCAGCCCCAGCATTTT.